This T cell receptor beta chain was sequenced during a study of cytomegalovirus exposure and HLA in healthy donors. In the study overall: An early release of data contained approximately 80 million unique TCRs, which came from HLA-typed donors. Study-level results: Productive rates of about 87% or about 30% were seen for most TCR beta V segments in an earlier analysis.

Turning to this clone: Antigen unknown.

Per germline, CDR1 MNHEY and CDR2 SVGAGI. This CDR3 comprises 15 residues. V was shortened by 4 bases and J by 0 bases, with 7 bases between the two germline ends. It was with 60 Vbeta and 13 Jbeta primers that the PCR ran. Sequenced by immunoSEQ multiplex PCR; TCRdb stores in-frame clones only, minus some. Among over 150,000 clones listed, 80% to 90% were seen once. Healthy bone marrow donors formed the donor group. This sequence was found in a male donor in good health and CMV-seronegative. Input material: PBMCs. The V and J genes are TRBV6-5 and TRBJ1-6; unclear D gene. The CDR3 loop is CASSFRSSYNSPLHF. CDR3 nucleotide sequence: TGTGCCAGCAGTTTTCGCAGCTCCTATAATTCACCCCTCCACTTT.